This T cell receptor beta chain is from a study of cytomegalovirus exposure and HLA in healthy donors. Overall study: The early release's HLA-typed donors yielded tens of millions of unique TCRs. Whole-study findings and limits: A previous analysis found most TCR beta V segments productive roughly 87% or roughly 30% of the time.

Primers for the PCR totalled 60 Vbeta and 13 Jbeta. Sequenced by immunoSEQ multiplex PCR; TCRdb stores in-frame clones only, minus some. This table has about 150,000 clones, 80% appearing once. As to this clone: Its specificity is unknown.

Those who donated were healthy bone marrow donors. Sequenced sample: PBMCs. The receptor was derived from a woman aged 40 to 50 in good health and CMV-seropositive.

CDR3 DNA: TGTGCCAGCAGCTGGGGACAGGGCAATGAGCAGTTCTTC. The encoded protein is CASSWGQGNEQFF. The chain couples TRBV13 to TRBJ2-1; TRBD1 matches at 9 bases. V shed 4 bases and J 6 bases; nucleotides not matched to a gene: 1. The germline gives CDR1 PRHDT, CDR2 FYEKMQ (reference sequence). The CDR3 extends over 13 amino acids.